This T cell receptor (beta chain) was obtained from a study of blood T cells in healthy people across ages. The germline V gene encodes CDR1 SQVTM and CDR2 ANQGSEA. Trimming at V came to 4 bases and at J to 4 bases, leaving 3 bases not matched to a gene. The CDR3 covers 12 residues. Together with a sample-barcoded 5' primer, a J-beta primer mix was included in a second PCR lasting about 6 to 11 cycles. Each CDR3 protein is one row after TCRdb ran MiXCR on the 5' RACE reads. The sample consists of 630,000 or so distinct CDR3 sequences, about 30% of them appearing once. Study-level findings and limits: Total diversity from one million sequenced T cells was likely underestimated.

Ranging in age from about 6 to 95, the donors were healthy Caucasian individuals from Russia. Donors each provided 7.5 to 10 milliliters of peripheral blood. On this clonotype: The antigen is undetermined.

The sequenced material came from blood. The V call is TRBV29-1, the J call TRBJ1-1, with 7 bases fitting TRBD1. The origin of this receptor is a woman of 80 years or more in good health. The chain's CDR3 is CSVATGTTEAFF. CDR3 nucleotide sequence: TGCAGCGTTGCGACAGGGACCACTGAAGCTTTCTTT.